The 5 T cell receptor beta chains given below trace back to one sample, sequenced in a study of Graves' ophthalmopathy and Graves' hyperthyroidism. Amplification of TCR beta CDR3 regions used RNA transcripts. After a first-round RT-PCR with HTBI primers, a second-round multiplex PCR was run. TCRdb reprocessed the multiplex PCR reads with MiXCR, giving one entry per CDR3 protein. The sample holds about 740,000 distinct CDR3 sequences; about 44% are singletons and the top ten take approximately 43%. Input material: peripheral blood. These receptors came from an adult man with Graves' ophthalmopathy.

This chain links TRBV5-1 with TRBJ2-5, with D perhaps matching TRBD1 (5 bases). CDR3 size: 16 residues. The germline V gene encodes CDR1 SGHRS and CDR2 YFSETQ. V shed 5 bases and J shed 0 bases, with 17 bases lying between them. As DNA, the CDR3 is TGCGCCAGCAGTCCGGTGCCCCGGACAAACCAAGAGACCCAGTACTTC. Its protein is CASSPVPRTNQETQYF. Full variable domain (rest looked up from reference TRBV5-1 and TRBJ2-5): KAGVTQTPRYLIKTRGQQVTLSCSPISGHRSVSWYQQTPGQGLQFLFEYFSETQRNKGNFPGRFSGRQFSNSRSEMNVSTLELGDSALYLCASSPVPRTNQETQYFGPGTRLLVL.

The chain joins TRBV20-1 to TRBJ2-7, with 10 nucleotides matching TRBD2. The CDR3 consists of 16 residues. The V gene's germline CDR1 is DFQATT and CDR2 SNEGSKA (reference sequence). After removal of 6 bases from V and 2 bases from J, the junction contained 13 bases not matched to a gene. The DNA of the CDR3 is TGCAGTGCAAATGTCATACTAGCGGGGCGAACCTACGAGCAGTACTTC. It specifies CSANVILAGRTYEQYF.

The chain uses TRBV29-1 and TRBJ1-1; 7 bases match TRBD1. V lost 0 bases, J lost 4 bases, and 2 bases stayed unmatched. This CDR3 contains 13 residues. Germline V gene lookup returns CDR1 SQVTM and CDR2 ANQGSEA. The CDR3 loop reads CSVEDRGGTEAFF. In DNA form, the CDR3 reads TGCAGCGTTGAAGACAGGGGGGGCACTGAAGCTTTCTTT.

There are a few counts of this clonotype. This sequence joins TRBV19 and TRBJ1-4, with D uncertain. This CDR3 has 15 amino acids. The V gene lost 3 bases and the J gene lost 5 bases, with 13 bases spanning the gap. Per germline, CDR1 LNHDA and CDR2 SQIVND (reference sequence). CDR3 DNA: TGTGCCAGTAGTATTTCGACGGGGTCCAATGAAAAACTGTTTTTT. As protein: CASSISTGSNEKLFF.

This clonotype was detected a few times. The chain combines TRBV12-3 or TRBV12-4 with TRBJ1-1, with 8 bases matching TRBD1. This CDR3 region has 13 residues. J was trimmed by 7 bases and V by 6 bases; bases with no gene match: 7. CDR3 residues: CASSLDRANEAFF. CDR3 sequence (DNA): TGTGCCAGCAGCCTGGACAGGGCCAATGAAGCTTTCTTT.